This paragraph covers one T cell receptor beta chain sequence. This clone was seen just once. Its antigen target is currently unknown. No base-level quality is on record; no much larger clone is a single base apart. V is pruned by 2 bases and J by 1 base, leaving 6 bases of the junction without a gene match. Its CDR3 holds 17 amino acids, cysteine through phenylalanine. Only the CDR3 portion is preserved as DNA: 51 bases, with reading frame beginning at the first base. From a lookup of the germline V gene, CDR1 and CDR2 are SGHDN and FVKESK. These data are taken from a study of T cell changes during pregnancy in multiple sclerosis (dated by TCRdb to 2018 to 2020). In the study overall: The study examined how the T cell repertoire changed over the course of pregnancy in women with multiple sclerosis.

Library preparation employed the immunoSEQ multiplex PCR assay. TCRdb provides this immuneACCESS table in a form limited to in-frame rearrangements. Some clones are lacking; in checked studies, under half of them reflect an unresolved V gene, and why the rest are absent is not known. This sample holds around 95,000 clones; nearly 95% were observed only once. Of the sample, around 1.7% is held by the ten largest clones. Here the chain combines TRBV14 and TRBJ2-3; the central 10 bases match TRBD1. The specimen was peripheral blood, collected after pregnancy. This receptor was obtained from a female donor in good health, enrolled as a control in a pregnancy study. The DNA is as follows: TGTGCCAGCAGCCAACTCATCGGGACAGGGGGCACAGATACGCAGTATTTT. It encodes CASSQLIGTGGTDTQYF. The full variable domain, with segments outside the CDR3 supplied by the reference TRBV14 and TRBJ2-3 proteins, appears as EAGVTQFPSHSVIEKGQTVTLRCDPISGHDNLYWYRRVMGKEIKFLLHFVKESKQDESGMPNNRFLAERTGGTYSTLKVQPAELEDSGVYFCASSQLIGTGGTDTQYFGPGTRLTVL.